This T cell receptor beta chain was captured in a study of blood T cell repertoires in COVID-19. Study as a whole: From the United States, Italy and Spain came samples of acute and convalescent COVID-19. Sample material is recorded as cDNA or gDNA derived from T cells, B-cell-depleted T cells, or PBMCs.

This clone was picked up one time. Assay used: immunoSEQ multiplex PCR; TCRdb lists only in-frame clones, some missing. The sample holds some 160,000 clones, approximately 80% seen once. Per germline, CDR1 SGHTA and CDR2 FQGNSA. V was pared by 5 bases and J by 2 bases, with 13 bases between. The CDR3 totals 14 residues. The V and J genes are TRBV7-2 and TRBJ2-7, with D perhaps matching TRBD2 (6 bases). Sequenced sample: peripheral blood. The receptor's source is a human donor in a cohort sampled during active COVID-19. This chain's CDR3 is CASSPLAMAYEQYF. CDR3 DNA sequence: TGTGCCAGCAGCCCGCTAGCGATGGCCTACGAGCAGTACTTC.